This record concerns one TCR beta chain sequence. Its antigen is not identified. Using its own MiXCR run on the 5' RACE reads, TCRdb lists one record per CDR3 protein. The sample has about 310,000 distinct CDR3 sequences, approximately 3.9% seen once. These data belong to a study of T cells after yellow fever vaccination. Study observations and caveats: Few clonotypes appeared in both CD4 and CD8 compartments.

The CDR3 length is 15 residues. CDR1 MGHRA and CDR2 YSYEKL come from the germline V gene. V gave up 1 base and J gave up 0 bases, with 7 bases separating them. The TCR was taken from a man aged 18-30 years who received the YFV17D yellow fever vaccine. The input for sequencing was PBMCs, taken on the day of the yellow fever booster vaccination. The chain couples TRBV4-1 to TRBJ1-3; D unclear. This CDR3 is CASSQVGSSGNTIYF. As DNA, the CDR3 is TGCGCCAGCAGCCAAGTCGGGAGCTCTGGAAACACCATATATTTT.